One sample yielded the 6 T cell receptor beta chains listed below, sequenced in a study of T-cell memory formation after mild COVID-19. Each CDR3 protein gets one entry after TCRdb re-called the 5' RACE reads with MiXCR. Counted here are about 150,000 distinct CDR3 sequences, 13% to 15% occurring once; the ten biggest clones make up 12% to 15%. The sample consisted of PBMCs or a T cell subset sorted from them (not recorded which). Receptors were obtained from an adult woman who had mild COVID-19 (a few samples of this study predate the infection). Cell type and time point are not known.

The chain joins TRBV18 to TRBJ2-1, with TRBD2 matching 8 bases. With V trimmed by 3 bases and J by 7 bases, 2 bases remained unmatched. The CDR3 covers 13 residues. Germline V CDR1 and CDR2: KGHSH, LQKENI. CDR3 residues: CASSPPGGNEQFF. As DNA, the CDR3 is TGTGCCAGCTCACCCCCGGGGGGGAATGAGCAGTTCTTC.

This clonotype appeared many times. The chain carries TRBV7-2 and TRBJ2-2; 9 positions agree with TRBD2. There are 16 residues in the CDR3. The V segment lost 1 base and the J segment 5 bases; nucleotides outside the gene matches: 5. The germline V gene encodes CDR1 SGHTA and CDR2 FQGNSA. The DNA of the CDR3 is TGTGCCAGCAGCTTAGAACTAGCGGGTTCTACCGGGGAGCTGTTTTTT. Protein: CASSLELAGSTGELFF.

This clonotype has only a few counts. The CDR3 region is CASSLTRLTSGGGSKQFF. The CDR3 DNA reads TGTGCCAGCAGCTTAACTAGGTTGACTAGCGGAGGGGGGTCAAAGCAGTTCTTC. J is TRBJ2-1 and V is TRBV7-3; 9 positions agree with TRBD2. Trimming at V came to 0 bases and at J to 11 bases, leaving 17 bases not matched to a gene. CDR1 is SGHTA and CDR2 is FQGTGA in the germline V gene. The CDR3 loop spans 18 amino acids.

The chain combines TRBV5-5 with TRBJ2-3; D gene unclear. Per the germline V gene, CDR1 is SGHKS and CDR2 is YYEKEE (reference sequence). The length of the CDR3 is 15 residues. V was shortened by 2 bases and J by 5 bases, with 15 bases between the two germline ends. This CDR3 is CASSFPVLFQDTQYF. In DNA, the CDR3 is TGTGCCAGCAGCTTCCCGGTCCTCTTCCAAGATACGCAGTATTTT.

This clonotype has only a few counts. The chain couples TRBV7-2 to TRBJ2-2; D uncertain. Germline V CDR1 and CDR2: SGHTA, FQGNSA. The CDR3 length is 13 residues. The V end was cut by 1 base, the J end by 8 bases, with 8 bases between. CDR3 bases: TGTGCCAGCAGCTTAGATAGGGCAGGGGAGCTGTTTTTT. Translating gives CASSLDRAGELFF.

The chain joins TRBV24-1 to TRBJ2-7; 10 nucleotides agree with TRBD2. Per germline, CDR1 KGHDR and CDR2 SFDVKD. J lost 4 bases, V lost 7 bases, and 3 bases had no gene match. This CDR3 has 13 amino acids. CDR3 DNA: TGTGCCACCAGCCGTAGCGGGAGGTACGAGCAGTACTTC. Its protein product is CATSRSGRYEQYF.